The rows below give T cell receptor beta chains drawn from one sample of a study of blood T cell repertoires in COVID-19. The data were produced by immunoSEQ multiplex PCR, yet TCRdb's version contains in-frame clones alone and is incomplete. The top ten hold about 8.6% of the sample, which has approximately 250,000 clones, around nine tenths seen once. Sample: peripheral blood. These receptors came from a man between 35 and 55 years old with active or convalescent COVID-19. Each CDR3 is given with its conserved first and last residue.

v_call: TRBV5-1; cdr3_aa: CASSPTGQALSPLHF
v_call: TRBV2; cdr3_aa: CATLRGQGLGGGANVLTF
v_call: TRBV10-1; cdr3_aa: CASSGLAAETQYF
v_call: TRBV10-3; cdr3_aa: CAIPGGAEQFF
v_call: TRBV24-1; cdr3_aa: CATSGTTGPGTGELFF
v_call: TRBV5-4; cdr3_aa: CASSAPGQTYNEQFF
v_call: TRBV19; cdr3_aa: CASIARGMGQPQHF
v_call: TRBV7-2; cdr3_aa: CASSFPQGTYEQYF
v_call: TRBV9; cdr3_aa: CASSFSWSGTEAFF
v_call: TRBV7-9; cdr3_aa: CASSYGTGDNQPQHF
v_call: TRBV7-2; cdr3_aa: CASSLMGEAAYNEQFF
v_call: TRBV28; cdr3_aa: CASSFVNTEAFF
v_call: TRBV25-1; cdr3_aa: CASSELSGGKSHNEKLFF
v_call: TRBV3-1/TRBV3-2; cdr3_aa: CASSQVRVGEKLFF
v_call: TRBV20-1; cdr3_aa: CSASPFSSYEQYF
v_call: TRBV19; cdr3_aa: CASSRYRDKSTDTQYF
v_call: TRBV27; cdr3_aa: CASSWGQGAYEQYF
v_call: TRBV6-5; cdr3_aa: CASSYAYGDKEQFF
v_call: TRBV2; cdr3_aa: CASRRDSSSYNSPLHF
v_call: TRBV9; cdr3_aa: CASSVGGTGREKLFF
v_call: TRBV5-4; cdr3_aa: CASSLYATGAYEQYF
v_call: TRBV11-2; cdr3_aa: CASSLPRGGERAYEQYF
v_call: TRBV21-1; cdr3_aa: CASSTLRRTGGCNTEAFF
v_call: TRBV11-2; cdr3_aa: CASSPRGLSYNEQFF
v_call: TRBV2; cdr3_aa: CASSWASQETQYF
v_call: TRBV20-1; cdr3_aa: CSARSGYEQYF
v_call: TRBV7-9; cdr3_aa: CASTRGSKGTGELFF
v_call: TRBV2; cdr3_aa: CASSPPGLDYEQYF
v_call: TRBV6-6; cdr3_aa: CASTLAGAGYGYTF
v_call: TRBV27; cdr3_aa: CASTSTPPGTGRLNTEAFF
v_call: TRBV4-1; cdr3_aa: CASSQGRDRGQPQHF
v_call: TRBV6-5; cdr3_aa: CASSPDLGWNEQFF
v_call: TRBV18; cdr3_aa: CASSPFQREYNEQFF
v_call: TRBV5-1; cdr3_aa: CASSIGLAGADTQYF
v_call: TRBV6-1; cdr3_aa: CASSERTMGNSPLHF
v_call: TRBV28; cdr3_aa: CASSSGGTRLYEQYF
v_call: TRBV11-2; cdr3_aa: CASSERDSYSPLHF
v_call: TRBV11-2; cdr3_aa: CASSLDRGGGYTF
v_call: TRBV2; cdr3_aa: CASSAPGTGTEKLFF
v_call: TRBV5-1; cdr3_aa: CASSFGRGTNSPLHF
v_call: TRBV7-2; cdr3_aa: CASSLAGTYYGYTF
v_call: TRBV6-5; cdr3_aa: CASRPLGQRNEQYF
v_call: TRBV7-9; cdr3_aa: CASSFHEGYSGYEQYF
v_call: TRBV28; cdr3_aa: CASSLKQNTDTQYF
v_call: TRBV27; cdr3_aa: CASRKLDTNNEQFF
v_call: TRBV5-1; cdr3_aa: CASSLSGGAFDTQYF
v_call: TRBV2; cdr3_aa: CASSIRGELFF
v_call: TRBV15; cdr3_aa: CATSREGRGYEQYF
v_call: TRBV19; cdr3_aa: CASSSPGGSPDTQYF
v_call: TRBV5-1; cdr3_aa: CASSLGPGAGNTIYF
v_call: TRBV27; cdr3_aa: CASTGGHSYEQYF
v_call: TRBV10-3; cdr3_aa: CAINEGQGVTEAFF
v_call: TRBV10-3; cdr3_aa: CAISVSEESPLHF
v_call: TRBV18; cdr3_aa: CASSPQGQEGTEAFF
v_call: TRBV5-1; cdr3_aa: CASSSGQATSYEQYF
v_call: TRBV6-5; cdr3_aa: CASQSGTGFTGELFF
v_call: TRBV25-1; cdr3_aa: CASKDSGRLGNEQFF
v_call: TRBV5-1; cdr3_aa: CASSLGVGGRGETQYF
v_call: TRBV12-3/TRBV12-4; cdr3_aa: CASSLGGTQHF
v_call: TRBV27; cdr3_aa: CATTLYNEQFF